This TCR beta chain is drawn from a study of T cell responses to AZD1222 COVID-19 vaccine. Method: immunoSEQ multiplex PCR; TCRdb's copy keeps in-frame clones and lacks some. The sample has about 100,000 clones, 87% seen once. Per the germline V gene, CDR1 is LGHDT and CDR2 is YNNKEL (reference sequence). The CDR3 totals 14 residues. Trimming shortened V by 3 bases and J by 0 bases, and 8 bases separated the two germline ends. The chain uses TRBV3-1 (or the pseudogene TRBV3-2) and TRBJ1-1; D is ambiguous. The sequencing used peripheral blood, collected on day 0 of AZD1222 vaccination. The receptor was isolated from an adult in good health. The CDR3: CASSHLLMNTEAFF. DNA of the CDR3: TGTGCCAGCAGCCATCTCCTAATGAACACTGAAGCTTTCTTT.